Listed here is a single TCR beta chain. Its antigen is not identified. The sample originates from a study of human T cells and chemical hapten exposure. General study points: Versus controls, expanded TCRs had significantly more large CDR3 similarity clusters. PT1 expanded TCR counts and patch test score were linked, and their correlation was positive.

The CDR3 extends over 15 amino acids. Trimming removed 5 bases at V and 4 bases at J, with 19 bases between. CDR1 and CDR2 (germline): DFQATT, SNEGSKA (reference sequence). MiXCR was run by TCRdb on the RACE reads, yielding one entry per CDR3 protein. The sample comprises roughly 200,000 distinct CDR3 sequences, about 25% of which are singletons, and roughly 2.3% rests with the top ten. Noted time point: patch test 3, about 24 weeks after DPC sensitization. Sample treatment: therapeutic diphenylcyclopropenone sensitization with weekly scalp DPC. This TCR was recovered from a middle-aged woman with alopecia areata. Some clones in this sample may be carry-over from other donors' samples. V usage is TRBV20-1 and J usage is TRBJ2-3, with D perhaps TRBD2 (6 bases). The starting material was whole blood, obtained in connection with sensitization to the hapten diphenylcyclopropenone (DPC). CDR3 loop: CSAVLLAPQADTQYF. The CDR3 DNA follows: TGCAGTGCTGTATTACTAGCTCCCCAAGCAGATACGCAGTATTTT.